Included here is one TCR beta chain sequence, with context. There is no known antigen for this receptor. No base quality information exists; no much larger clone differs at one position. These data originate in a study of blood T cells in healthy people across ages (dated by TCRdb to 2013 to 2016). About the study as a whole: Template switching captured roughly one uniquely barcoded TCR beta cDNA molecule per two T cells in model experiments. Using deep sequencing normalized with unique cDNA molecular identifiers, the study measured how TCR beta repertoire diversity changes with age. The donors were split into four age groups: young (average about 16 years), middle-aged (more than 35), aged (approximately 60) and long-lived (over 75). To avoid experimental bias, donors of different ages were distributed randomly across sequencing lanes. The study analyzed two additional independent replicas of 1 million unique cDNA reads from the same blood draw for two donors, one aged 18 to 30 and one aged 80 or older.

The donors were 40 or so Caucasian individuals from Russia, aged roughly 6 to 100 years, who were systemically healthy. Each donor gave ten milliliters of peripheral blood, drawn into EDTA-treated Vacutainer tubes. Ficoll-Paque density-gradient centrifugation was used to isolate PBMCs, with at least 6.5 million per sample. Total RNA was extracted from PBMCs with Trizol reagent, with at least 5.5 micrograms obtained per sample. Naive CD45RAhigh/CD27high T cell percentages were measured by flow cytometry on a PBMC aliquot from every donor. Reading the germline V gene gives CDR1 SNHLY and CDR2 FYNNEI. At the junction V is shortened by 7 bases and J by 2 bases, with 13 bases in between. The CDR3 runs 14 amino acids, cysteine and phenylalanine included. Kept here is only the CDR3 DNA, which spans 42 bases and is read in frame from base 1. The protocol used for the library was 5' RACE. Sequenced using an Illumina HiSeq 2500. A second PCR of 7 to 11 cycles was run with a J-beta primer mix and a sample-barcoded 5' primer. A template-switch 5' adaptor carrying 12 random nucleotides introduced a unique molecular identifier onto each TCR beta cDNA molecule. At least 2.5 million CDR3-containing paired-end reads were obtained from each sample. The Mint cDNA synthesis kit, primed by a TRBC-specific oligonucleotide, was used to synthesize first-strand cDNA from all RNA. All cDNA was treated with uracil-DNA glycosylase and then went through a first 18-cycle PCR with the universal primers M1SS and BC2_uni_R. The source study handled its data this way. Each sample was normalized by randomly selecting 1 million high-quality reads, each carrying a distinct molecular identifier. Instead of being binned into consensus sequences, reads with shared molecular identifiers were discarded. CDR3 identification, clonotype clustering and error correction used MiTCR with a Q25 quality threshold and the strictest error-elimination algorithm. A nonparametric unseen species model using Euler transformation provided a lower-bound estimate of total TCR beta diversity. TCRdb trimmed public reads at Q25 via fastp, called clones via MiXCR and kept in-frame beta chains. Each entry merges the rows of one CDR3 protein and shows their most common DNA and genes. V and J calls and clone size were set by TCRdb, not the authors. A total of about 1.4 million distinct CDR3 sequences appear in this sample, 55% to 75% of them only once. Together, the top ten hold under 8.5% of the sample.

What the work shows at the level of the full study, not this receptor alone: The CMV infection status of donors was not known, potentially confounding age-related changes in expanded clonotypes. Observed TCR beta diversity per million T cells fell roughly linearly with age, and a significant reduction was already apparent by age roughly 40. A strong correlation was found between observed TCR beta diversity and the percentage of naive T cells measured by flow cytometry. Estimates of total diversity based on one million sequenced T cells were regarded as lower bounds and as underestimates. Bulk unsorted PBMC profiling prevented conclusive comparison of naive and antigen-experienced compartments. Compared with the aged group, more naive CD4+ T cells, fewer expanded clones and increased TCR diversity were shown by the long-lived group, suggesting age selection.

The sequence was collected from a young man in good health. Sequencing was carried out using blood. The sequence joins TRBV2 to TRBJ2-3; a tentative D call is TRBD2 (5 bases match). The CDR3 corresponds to CASNPEAHTDTQYF. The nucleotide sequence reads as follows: TGTGCCAGCAACCCGGAGGCCCACACAGATACGCAGTATTTT.